These 22 T cell receptor beta chains came from one sample sequenced in a study of response to subunit inactivated influenza vaccine. TCRdb recomputed calls from the RT-PCR reads with MiXCR, one row per CDR3 protein. This table has under 550,000 distinct CDR3 sequences, under 9% appearing once. Sequenced material: PBMCs from blood, taken less than 25 months after vaccination. All receptors come from a man aged 50 to 69 who received an inactivated influenza vaccine.

The sample holds many counts of this clonotype. The chain has TRBV11-2 and TRBJ1-1; 11 nucleotides match TRBD1. V was pared by 5 bases and J by 5 bases, with 4 bases of the junction left unmatched. The CDR3 is made up of 14 amino acids. Germline CDR1 is SGHAT and CDR2 is FQNNGV. The CDR3 nucleotides read TGTGCCAGCAGCCTGGACAGGGGGCGTACTGAAGCTTTCTTT. Residues: CASSLDRGRTEAFF.

This clonotype was observed at least ten times. V and J are TRBV29-1 and TRBJ1-1, with D hard to call. In germline, CDR1 is SQVTM, CDR2 ANQGSEA. The CDR3 loop spans 13 amino acids. The ends were cut back, 6 bases at V and 6 bases at J, with 17 bases in the middle. CDR3 sequence: CSVRRDIGAEAFF. CDR3 coding DNA: TGCAGCGTAAGAAGGGATATCGGCGCTGAAGCTTTCTTT. Looking up the rest from reference TRBV29-1 and TRBJ1-1 gives the full variable domain: SAVISQKPSRDICQRGTSLTIQCQVDSQVTMMFWYRQQPGQSLTLIATANQGSEATYESGFVIDKFPISRPNLTFSTLTVSNMSPEDSSIYLCSVRRDIGAEAFFGQGTRLTVV.

This clonotype was observed many times. The rearrangement uses TRBV29-1 and TRBJ1-2; 10 nucleotides agree with TRBD1. J lost 2 bases, V lost 6 bases, and 0 bases had no gene match. Germline V gene sequence: CDR1 SQVTM, CDR2 ANQGSEA. There are 12 residues in the CDR3. This chain's CDR3 is CSVDRGNYGYTF. The CDR3 bases are TGCAGCGTGGACAGGGGGAACTATGGCTACACCTTC.

The CDR3 DNA reads as TGCAGCGTTGAGCGGGAGGCCAAAAACATTCAGTACTTC. Encoded protein: CSVEREAKNIQYF. V gene TRBV29-1 combines with J gene TRBJ2-4, with 7 bases matching TRBD2. J gave up 1 base and V 3 bases, and 0 bases lay outside the gene matches. Per germline, CDR1 SQVTM and CDR2 ANQGSEA. The CDR3 has 13 residues.

Ten or more counts support this clonotype. This chain joins TRBV3-1 and TRBJ1-1, with D perhaps matching TRBD1 (5 bases). This CDR3 is 13 amino acids long. CDR1 and CDR2 (germline): LGHDT, YNNKEL (reference sequence). V was trimmed by 0 bases and J by 5 bases, leaving 7 bases between them. CDR3 residues: CASSQDGGTEAFF. As DNA, the CDR3 is TGTGCCAGCAGCCAAGACGGGGGGACTGAAGCTTTCTTT. Full variable domain (missing parts from reference TRBV3-1 and TRBJ1-1): DTAVSQTPKYLVTQMGNDKSIKCEQNLGHDTMYWYKQDSKKFLKIMFSYNNKELIINETVPNRFSPKSPDKAHLNLHINSLELGDSAVYFCASSQDGGTEAFFGQGTRLTVV.

The J gene is TRBJ1-1, the V gene TRBV5-1; D not certain. The CDR3 is 13 amino acids. V gave up 4 bases and J gave up 2 bases, with 9 bases separating them. Germline V CDR1 and CDR2: SGHRS, YFSETQ. The CDR3 sequence is CASSRQENTEAFF. CDR3 bases: TGCGCCAGCAGCCGCCAAGAAAACACTGAAGCTTTCTTT.

V usage is TRBV27 and J usage is TRBJ2-2; D not resolved. The ends were cut back, 8 bases at V and 8 bases at J, with 0 bases in the middle. This CDR3 comprises 8 residues. Germline CDR1 and CDR2: MNHEY and SMNVEV (reference sequence). The CDR3: CASGELFF. The DNA of the CDR3 is TGTGCCAGCGGGGAGCTGTTTTTT.

At least ten counts were recorded for this clonotype. The rearrangement uses TRBV6-2 or TRBV6-3 and TRBJ2-3; tentatively, D is TRBD1 (6 bases). Germline V lookup: CDR1 MNHEY, CDR2 SVGEGT. CDR3 length: 15 amino acids. Trimming stripped 4 bases from V and 1 base from J, with 12 bases between. In DNA form, the CDR3 reads TGTGCCAGCAGTTCAATAGGGGGTGGCACAGATACGCAGTATTTT. It translates to CASSSIGGGTDTQYF.

This clonotype was recorded many times. The V call is TRBV2, the J call TRBJ2-3; the D gene is possibly TRBD1 (6 bases). Germline V gene lookup returns CDR1 SNHLY and CDR2 FYNNEI. This CDR3 region has 14 residues. Between the trimmed V and J ends, which lost 6 bases and 2 bases, there was a span of 12 bases. The CDR3 is CASRLDSFTDTQYF. CDR3 nucleotides: TGTGCCAGCAGGCTGGACAGCTTCACAGATACGCAGTATTTT.

This clonotype was detected ten times or more. This chain connects TRBV4-1 to TRBJ1-2; weak D call: TRBD1 (6 bases). Germline CDR1 is MGHRA and CDR2 is YSYEKL. The V and J ends lost 1 base and 4 bases respectively, with 13 bases between them. The CDR3 runs to 15 residues. For the CDR3, the DNA is TGCGCCAGCAGCCAAGCCCTTACAGGGTTCTATGGCTACACCTTC. As protein: CASSQALTGFYGYTF.

In its sample, this clonotype was seen many times. The chain is built from TRBV6-2 or TRBV6-3 and TRBJ2-1; TRBD1 matches at 9 bases. The V gene's germline CDR1 is MNHEY and CDR2 SVGEGT. The CDR3 is 14 residues long. Unmatched junction bases numbered 13, after V lost 9 bases and J lost 10 bases. The CDR3: CASRHGQGWKEQFF. For the CDR3, the DNA is TGTGCCAGTAGACACGGACAGGGGTGGAAGGAGCAGTTCTTC.

This clonotype was recorded a few times. The V gene is TRBV6-1, the J gene TRBJ2-2; D is unclear. The CDR3 runs 13 residues. Germline values: CDR1 MNHNS, CDR2 SASEGT. Trimming stripped 5 bases from V and 6 bases from J, with 10 bases between. The CDR3 spells CASSSHLPGELFF. The CDR3 region has the DNA TGTGCCAGCAGTAGTCATTTGCCCGGGGAGCTGTTTTTT.

CDR3 bases: TGTGCCAGCAGTTTCACCCCCAGGTACGAGCAGTACTTC. Translation gives CASSFTPRYEQYF. This chain links TRBV27 with TRBJ2-7; D is unresolved. V gave up 3 bases and J gave up 4 bases, with 10 bases separating them. The V gene's germline CDR1 is MNHEY and CDR2 SMNVEV (reference sequence). CDR3 length equals 13 residues.

Many counts were recorded for this clonotype. The chain recombines TRBV7-2 with TRBJ1-5; TRBD1 might be the D (5 bases). There are 15 residues in the CDR3. V lost 3 bases and J 0 bases, leaving 9 bases between the germline ends. Germline CDR1 SGHTA, CDR2 FQGNSA. The CDR3 loop is CASSFGGNSNQPQHF. The CDR3 bases are TGTGCCAGCAGCTTCGGGGGGAATAGCAATCAGCCCCAGCATTTT.

The chain joins TRBV5-6 to TRBJ2-2; TRBD2 aligns across 8 bases. The CDR3 is 15 residues long. V lost 0 bases to trimming and J lost 6 bases; unmatched junction nucleotides: 4. The germline V gene encodes CDR1 SGHDT and CDR2 YYEEEE. DNA of the CDR3: TGTGCCAGCAGCTTGGCGAATAGCGGGGCCGGGGAGCTGTTTTTT. This translates into CASSLANSGAGELFF.

Ten or more counts support this clonotype. CDR3 sequence: CASSKKKTPWYF. In DNA, the CDR3 is TGTGCCAGCAGCAAGAAGAAGACACCCTGGTACTTC. The rearrangement uses TRBV21-1 and TRBJ2-5. TRBV21-1 is described as a pseudogene. The CDR3 extends over 12 amino acids.

This clonotype has at least ten counts. V and J are TRBV5-1 and TRBJ1-1; D is perhaps TRBD1 (6 bases). This CDR3 contains 16 residues. Germline V gives CDR1 SGHRS, CDR2 YFSETQ. The V and J ends lost 0 bases and 4 bases respectively, with 16 bases between them. The CDR3 spells CASSLAQGRGTTEAFF. The DNA of the CDR3 is TGCGCCAGCAGCTTGGCCCAGGGGCGCGGGACCACTGAAGCTTTCTTT.

The chain joins TRBV12-3 or TRBV12-4 to TRBJ2-7, with D unclear. Trimming pared 5 bases from V and 3 bases from J, leaving 14 bases between. The CDR3 runs to 14 residues. CDR3 DNA: TGTGCCAGCAGTGGCCCCGGTCCGAGCTACGAGCAGTACTTC. This translates into CASSGPGPSYEQYF.

The chain combines TRBV6-2 or TRBV6-3 with TRBJ1-2; no firm D call. The CDR3 covers 14 residues. Germline values: CDR1 MNHEY, CDR2 SVGEGT. Trimming stripped 0 bases from V and 4 bases from J, with 9 bases between. The DNA for the CDR3 is TGTGCCAGCAGTTACTCGCGCGCCGCCTATGGCTACACCTTC. Protein product: CASSYSRAAYGYTF.

This clonotype was picked up many times. The chain combines TRBV5-5 with TRBJ2-2; 10 bases line up with TRBD1. V lost 0 bases and J lost 6; bases outside the gene matches: 5. Per germline, CDR1 SGHKS and CDR2 YYEKEE (reference sequence). The CDR3 is made up of 16 amino acids. The CDR3 DNA is TGTGCCAGCAGCTTGGTGGGACAGGGGTTGGCCGGGGAGCTGTTTTTT. Translation gives CASSLVGQGLAGELFF.

This sequence joins TRBV5-6 and TRBJ2-7; either TRBD1 or TRBD2 may fit D (5 bases each). V was shortened by 1 base and J by 2 bases, with 13 bases between the two germline ends. Germline V lookup: CDR1 SGHDT, CDR2 YYEEEE. This CDR3 spans 15 amino acids. The CDR3 coding sequence is TGTGCCAGCAGCTTGAGAGGGGATGGAGCCTACGAGCAGTACTTC. Its translation: CASSLRGDGAYEQYF. Based on the CDR3 plus reference TRBV5-6 and TRBJ2-7, the full variable domain is DAGVTQSPTHLIKTRGQQVTLRCSPKSGHDTVSWYQQALGQGPQFIFQYYEEEERQRGNFPDRFSGHQFPNYSSELNVNALLLGDSALYLCASSLRGDGAYEQYFGPGTRLTVT.

This clonotype was detected only a few times. V usage is TRBV3-1 and J usage is TRBJ2-7; TRBD2 might be the D (5 bases). This CDR3 region has 15 residues. Germline CDR1 reads LGHDT; CDR2 reads YNNKEL (reference sequence). The germline V and J ends were trimmed by 4 bases and 6 bases, with 19 bases remaining between them. DNA of the CDR3: TGTGCCAGCAGCCTACCGGGTCGGCAGGCGGGCGAGCAGTACTTC. The encoded protein is CASSLPGRQAGEQYF.